Reported below is one T cell receptor beta chain. In its sample, this clonotype was seen once. Its antigen target is currently unknown. No much larger clone exists at a distance of one base, and base qualities are not known. One read alone makes for weak evidence. These data originate in a study of glioma-infiltrating T cells (dated by TCRdb to 2016 to 2017). About the study as a whole: Sequencing of TCR alpha- and beta-chain repertoires was performed on glioma tissue, on non-neoplastic brain tissue, and on matched peripheral blood mononuclear cells. Each tissue-infiltrating repertoire was compared with the same patient's peripheral blood repertoire to measure divergence between tissue and blood T-cell populations. Three low-grade glioma patients, 7 to 9 primary glioblastoma patients and three non-glioma patients contributing non-neoplastic brain tissue were included in the paired cohort. Overall study results and their limits: VJ-independent divergence between tissue and blood was found to be below expectation in non-neoplastic patients but above expectation in all gliomas, particularly low-grade gliomas. Group comparisons were based on small numbers of patients: three non-neoplastic, three low-grade glioma and 7 to 9 glioblastoma patients. Tissue and blood shared very few CDR3 sequences, a result attributed to high CDR3 diversity and limited sampling.

TCR alpha and beta CDR3 regions were amplified with the iRepertoire nested amplicon-rescue multiplex PCR (arm-PCR) platform from RNA. The input for one-step reverse transcription and amplification was roughly 85-400 ng of either tissue mRNA or PBMC total RNA. Following bead purification, Illumina adapters were added by a secondary multiplex PCR, and the libraries were gel-purified between 200 and 400 bp. Libraries carried internal 6-nucleotide barcodes used for demultiplexing. Sequencing of the libraries was done on an Illumina MiSeq using 2x220 or 2x250 nucleotide paired-end reads. Regarding the original processing steps: Paired reads were merged with FLASH 1.2.11 and aligned to the GRCh37 human genome with BWA-MEM before extracting TRA and TRB reads. For V and J assignment, an IMGT-derived reference of cassette sequences and CDR3 motifs that included pseudogenes was used. Reads were translated in three frames, and productive CDR3s were defined as those with a C...FGXG motif and no stop codons. Clonotypes were defined as unique combinations of V-J cassette pair and CDR3 amino acid sequence. Reads were filtered by Hamming distance, with the threshold set by the sequence error rate of each sample in mapped regions. TCRdb redid the processing of the public reads, applying fastp at Q25 and MiXCR, and retained in-frame beta chains. Records with the same CDR3 protein are collapsed into one entry carrying the most frequent genes and DNA. The V and J calls and clone size are TCRdb's, not the authors'. Recorded for this sample are about 130,000 distinct CDR3 sequences; roughly a quarter of them occurred a single time. Around 28% of the sample is in the top ten clones.

CDR1 and CDR2 are read off the germline V gene as SGHTA and FQGNSA. The CDR3 measures 14 amino acids from cysteine to phenylalanine. Kept here is only the CDR3 DNA, which spans 42 bases and is read in frame from base 1. V and J are trimmed by 5 bases and 10 bases, and the gene matches miss 9 bases of the junction. The receptor comes from a human donor with low-grade glioma or glioblastoma, undergoing nonglioma brain surgery, or in good health (not recorded which). The sequenced sample was glioma tissue, nonneoplastic brain tissue, or PBMCs (not recorded which). The rearrangement combines TRBV7-2 with TRBJ2-1, with 9 bases in between that match TRBD1. The CDR3 loop reads CASSPGTGYDEQFF. At the DNA level, the sequence is TGTGCCAGCAGCCCCGGGACAGGGTACGACGAGCAGTTCTTC.